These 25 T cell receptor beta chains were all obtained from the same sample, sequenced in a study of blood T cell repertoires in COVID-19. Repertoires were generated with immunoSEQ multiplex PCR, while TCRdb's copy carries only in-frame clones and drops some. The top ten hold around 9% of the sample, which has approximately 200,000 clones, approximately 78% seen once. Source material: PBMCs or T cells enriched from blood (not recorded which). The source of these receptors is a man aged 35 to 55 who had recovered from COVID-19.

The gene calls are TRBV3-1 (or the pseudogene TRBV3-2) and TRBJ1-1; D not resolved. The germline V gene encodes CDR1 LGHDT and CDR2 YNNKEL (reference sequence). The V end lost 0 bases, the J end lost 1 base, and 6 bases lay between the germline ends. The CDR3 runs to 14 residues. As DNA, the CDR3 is TGTGCCAGCAGCCAAGAAACAAAGAACACTGAAGCTTTCTTT. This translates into CASSQETKNTEAFF.

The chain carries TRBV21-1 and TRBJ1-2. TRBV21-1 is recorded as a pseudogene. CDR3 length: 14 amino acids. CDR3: CASSLRPGSYGYTF. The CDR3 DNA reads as TGTGCCAGCAGCCTACGTCCGGGGTCCTATGGCTACACCTTC.

CDR3 DNA: TGTGCCAGCAGCTTGACCCTGAGCTCCTACGAGCAGTACTTC. It encodes CASSLTLSSYEQYF. The chain is built from TRBV5-4 and TRBJ2-7; D is undetermined. The CDR3 sequence is 14 residues long. The V gene lost 1 base and the J gene lost 0 bases, with 8 bases spanning the gap. Per germline, CDR1 SGHNT and CDR2 YYREEE (reference sequence).

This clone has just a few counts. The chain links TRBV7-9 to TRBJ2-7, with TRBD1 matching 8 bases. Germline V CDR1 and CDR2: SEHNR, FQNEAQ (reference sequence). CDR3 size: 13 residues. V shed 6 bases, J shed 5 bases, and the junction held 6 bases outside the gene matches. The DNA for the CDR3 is TGTGCCAGCAGGCAGACAGGGGAGGACGAGCAGTACTTC. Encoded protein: CASRQTGEDEQYF. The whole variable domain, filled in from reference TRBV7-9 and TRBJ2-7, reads DTGVSQNPRHKITKRGQNVTFRCDPISEHNRLYWYRQTLGQGPEFLTYFQNEAQLEKSRLLSDRFSAERPKGSFSTLEIQRTEQGDSAMYLCASRQTGEDEQYFGPGTRLTVT.

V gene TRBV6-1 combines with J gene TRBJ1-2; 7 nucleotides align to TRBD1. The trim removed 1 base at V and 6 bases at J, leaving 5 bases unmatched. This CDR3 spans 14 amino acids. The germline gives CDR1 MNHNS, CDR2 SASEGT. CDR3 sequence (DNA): TGTGCCAGCAGTGAAGACAGGGGACGGAATGGCTACACCTTC. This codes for CASSEDRGRNGYTF.

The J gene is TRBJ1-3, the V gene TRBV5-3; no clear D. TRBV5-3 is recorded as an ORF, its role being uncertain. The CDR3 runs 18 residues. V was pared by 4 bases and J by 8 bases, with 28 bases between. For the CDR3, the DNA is TGTGCCAGAAGCCCGAGGGAGGTCTTTTATAATTTGGAAGACACCATATATTTT. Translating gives CARSPREVFYNLEDTIYF.

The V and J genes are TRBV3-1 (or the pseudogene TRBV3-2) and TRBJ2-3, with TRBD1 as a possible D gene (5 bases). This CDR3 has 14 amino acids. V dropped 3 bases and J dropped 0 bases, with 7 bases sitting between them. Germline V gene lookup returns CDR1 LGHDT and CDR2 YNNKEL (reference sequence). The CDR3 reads CASSHKGSTDTQYF. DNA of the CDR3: TGTGCCAGCAGCCATAAGGGGAGCACAGATACGCAGTATTTT.

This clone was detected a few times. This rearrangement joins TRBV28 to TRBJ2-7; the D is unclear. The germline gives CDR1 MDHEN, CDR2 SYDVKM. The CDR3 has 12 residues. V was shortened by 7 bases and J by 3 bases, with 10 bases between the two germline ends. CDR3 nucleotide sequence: TGTGCCAGCACGGCAGGTCTCTACGAGCAGTACTTC. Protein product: CASTAGLYEQYF. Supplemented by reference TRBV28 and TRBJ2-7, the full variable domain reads DVKVTQSSRYLVKRTGEKVFLECVQDMDHENMFWYRQDPGLGLRLIYFSYDVKMKEKGDIPEGYSVSREKKERFSLILESASTNQTSMYLCASTAGLYEQYFGPGTRLTVT.

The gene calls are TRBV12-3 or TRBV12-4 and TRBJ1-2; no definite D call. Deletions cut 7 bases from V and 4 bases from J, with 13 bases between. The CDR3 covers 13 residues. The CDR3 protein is CASTLGPPYGYTF. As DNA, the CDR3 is TGTGCCAGCACCCTAGGCCCCCCCTATGGCTACACCTTC.

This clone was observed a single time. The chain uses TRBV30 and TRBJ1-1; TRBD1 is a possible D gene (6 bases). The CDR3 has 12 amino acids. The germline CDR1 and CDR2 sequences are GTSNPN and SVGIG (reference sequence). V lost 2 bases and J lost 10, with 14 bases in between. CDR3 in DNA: TGTGCCTGGAGTTCCCCAGGACAGCGAGCTTTCTTT. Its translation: CAWSSPGQRAFF.

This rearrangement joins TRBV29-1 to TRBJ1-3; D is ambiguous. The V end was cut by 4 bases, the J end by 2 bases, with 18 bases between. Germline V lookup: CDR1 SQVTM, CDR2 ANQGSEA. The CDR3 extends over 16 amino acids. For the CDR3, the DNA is TGCAGCGTTGGTCTTCGGGAAGTGGCGGCTGGAAACACCATATATTTT. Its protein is CSVGLREVAAGNTIYF.

The CDR3 region is CASGPGGHTDTQYF. Written as DNA, the CDR3 is TGTGCTAGTGGCCCTGGCGGACACACAGATACGCAGTATTTT. This rearrangement joins TRBV12-5 to TRBJ2-3, with TRBD1 as a possible D gene (5 bases). The germline V gene has CDR1 LGHNT and CDR2 FRNRAP. This CDR3 region has 14 residues. V was cut by 6 bases and J by 2 bases, with 12 bases left in between. The complete variable domain, with remaining parts taken from reference TRBV12-5 and TRBJ2-3, reads DARVTQTPRHKVTEMGQEVTMRCQPILGHNTVFWYRQTMMQGLELLAYFRNRAPLDDSGMPKDRFSAEMPDATLATLKIQPSEPRDSAVYFCASGPGGHTDTQYFGPGTRLTVL.

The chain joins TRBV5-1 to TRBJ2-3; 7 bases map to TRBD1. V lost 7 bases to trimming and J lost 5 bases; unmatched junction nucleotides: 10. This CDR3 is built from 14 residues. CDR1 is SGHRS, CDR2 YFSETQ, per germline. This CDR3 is CASSRDSFLDTQYF. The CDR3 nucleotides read TGCGCCAGCTCCCGGGACAGCTTTCTAGATACGCAGTATTTT.

Here the CDR3 reads CAWSMRAASYEQYF. The CDR3 nucleotides are TGTGCCTGGTCTATGAGGGCCGCCTCCTACGAGCAGTACTTC. V is TRBV30 and J is TRBJ2-7, with D perhaps matching TRBD2 (5 bases). Trimming removed 5 bases at V and 0 bases at J, with 14 bases between. The CDR3 runs 14 residues. Looked up from germline, CDR1 is GTSNPN and CDR2 is SVGIG (reference sequence).

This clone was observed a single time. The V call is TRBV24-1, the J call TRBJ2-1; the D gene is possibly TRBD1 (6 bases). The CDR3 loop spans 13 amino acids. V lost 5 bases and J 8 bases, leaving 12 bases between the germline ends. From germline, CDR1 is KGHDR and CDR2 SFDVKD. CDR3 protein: CATSGQVGDEQFF. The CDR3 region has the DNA TGTGCCACCAGTGGACAGGTGGGCGATGAGCAGTTCTTC.

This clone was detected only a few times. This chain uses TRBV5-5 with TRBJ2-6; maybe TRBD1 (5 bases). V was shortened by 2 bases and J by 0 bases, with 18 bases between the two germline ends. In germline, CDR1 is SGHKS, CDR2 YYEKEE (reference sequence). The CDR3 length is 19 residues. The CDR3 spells CASSFRSLTAFSGANVLTF. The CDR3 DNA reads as TGTGCCAGCAGCTTTAGGTCGTTGACAGCTTTCTCTGGGGCCAACGTCCTGACTTTC.

CDR3 nucleotides: TGTGCCACCATAGCCCCTAGTGGAAACACCATATATTTT. The encoded protein is CATIAPSGNTIYF. The V call is TRBV6-5, the J call TRBJ1-3; no definite D call. V dropped 10 bases and J dropped 3 bases, with 13 bases sitting between them. The germline CDR1 and CDR2 sequences are MNHEY and SVGAGI. The CDR3 length is 13 residues.

In DNA, the CDR3 is TGTGCCAGTGGGGGACAGGGGGAGATTGGGTATGGCTACACCTTC. Translated, it gives CASGGQGEIGYGYTF. The chain uses TRBV19 and TRBJ1-2; TRBD1 agrees at 11 bases. This CDR3 has 15 amino acids. V shed 8 bases, J shed 5 bases, and the junction held 10 bases outside the gene matches. CDR1 is LNHDA, CDR2 SQIVND, per germline (reference sequence).

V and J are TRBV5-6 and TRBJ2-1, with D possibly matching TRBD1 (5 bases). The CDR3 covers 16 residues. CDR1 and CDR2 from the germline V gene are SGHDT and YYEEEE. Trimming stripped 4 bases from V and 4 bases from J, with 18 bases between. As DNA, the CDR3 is TGTGCCAGCAGCCCCCGGGCGCAGGGCTCATACAATGAGCAGTTCTTC. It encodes CASSPRAQGSYNEQFF.

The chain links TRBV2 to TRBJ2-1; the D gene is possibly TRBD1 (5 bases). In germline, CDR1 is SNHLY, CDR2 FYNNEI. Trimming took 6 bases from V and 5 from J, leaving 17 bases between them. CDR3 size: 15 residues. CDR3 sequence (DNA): TGTGCCAGCAGACGCACCGACAGTAAGAACAATGAGCAGTTCTTC. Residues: CASRRTDSKNNEQFF. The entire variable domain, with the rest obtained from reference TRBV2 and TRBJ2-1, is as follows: EPEVTQTPSHQVTQMGQEVILRCVPISNHLYFYWYRQILGQKVEFLVSFYNNEISEKSEIFDDQFSVERPDGSNFTLKIRSTKLEDSAMYFCASRRTDSKNNEQFFGPGTRLTVL.

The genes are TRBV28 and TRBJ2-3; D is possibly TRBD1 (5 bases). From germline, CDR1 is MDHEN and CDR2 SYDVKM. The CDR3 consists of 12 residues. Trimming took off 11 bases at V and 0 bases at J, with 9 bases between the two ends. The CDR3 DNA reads TGTGCCGGCCAGGGAAGCACAGATACGCAGTATTTT. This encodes CAGQGSTDTQYF.

CDR3 in DNA: TGCGCCAGCAGGGCTAGCGGGAGTTTCAACACCGGGGAGCTGTTTTTT. Amino acids: CASRASGSFNTGELFF. V is TRBV5-1 and J is TRBJ2-2, with TRBD2 identical over 10 bases. CDR3 length equals 16 residues. Germline V gene lookup returns CDR1 SGHRS and CDR2 YFSETQ. V dropped 5 bases and J dropped 2; count of bases not matched to a gene: 6.

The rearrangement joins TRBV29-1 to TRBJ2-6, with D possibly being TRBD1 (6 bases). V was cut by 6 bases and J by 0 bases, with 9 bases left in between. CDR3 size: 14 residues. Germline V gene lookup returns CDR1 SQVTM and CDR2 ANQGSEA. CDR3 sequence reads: CSVVDSSGANVLTF. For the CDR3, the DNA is TGCAGCGTCGTGGACAGCTCTGGGGCCAACGTCCTGACTTTC.

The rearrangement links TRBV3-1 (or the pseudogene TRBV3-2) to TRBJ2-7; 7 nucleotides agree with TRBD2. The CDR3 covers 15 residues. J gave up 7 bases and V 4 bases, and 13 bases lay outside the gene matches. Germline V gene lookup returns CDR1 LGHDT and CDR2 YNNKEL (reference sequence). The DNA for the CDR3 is TGTGCCAGCAGCCCTACTAGCGCTACACCGGGGGAGCAGTACTTC. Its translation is CASSPTSATPGEQYF.

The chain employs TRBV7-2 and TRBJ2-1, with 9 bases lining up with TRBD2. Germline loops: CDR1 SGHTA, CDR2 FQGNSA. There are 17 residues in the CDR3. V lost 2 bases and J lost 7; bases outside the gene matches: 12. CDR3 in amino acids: CASSLRLGSGSRNEQFF. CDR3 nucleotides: TGTGCCAGCAGCTTACGACTGGGTAGCGGGAGCCGGAATGAGCAGTTCTTC. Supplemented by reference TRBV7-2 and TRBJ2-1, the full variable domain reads GAGVSQSPSNKVTEKGKDVELRCDPISGHTALYWYRQSLGQGLEFLIYFQGNSAPDKSGLPSDRFSAERTGGSVSTLTIQRTQQEDSAVYLCASSLRLGSGSRNEQFFGPGTRLTVL.